This T cell receptor beta chain was documented in a study of cytomegalovirus exposure and HLA in healthy donors. General study findings and limits: Investigators reported about 160 TCR beta chains as tied to cytomegalovirus. Reports showed the classifier diagnosing cytomegalovirus status with high specificity and sensitivity.

As to this clone: Its antigen is undetermined.

The CDR3 is 13 amino acids. Unmatched junction bases numbered 6, after V lost 8 bases and J lost 5 bases. Germline assignment: CDR1 MGHDK and CDR2 SYGVNS. Repertoires were generated with immunoSEQ multiplex PCR, while TCRdb's copy carries only in-frame clones and drops some. The table includes 68,000 or so clones, roughly nine tenths detected once. The clonotype was recovered from a young woman in good health and CMV-seronegative. The genes are TRBV25-1 and TRBJ2-5; TRBD1 matches at 9 bases. The sequenced sample was PBMCs. This chain's CDR3 is CASLQGAGETQYF. The CDR3 DNA follows: TGTGCCAGCCTACAGGGGGCTGGCGAGACCCAGTACTTC. Using reference TRBV25-1 and TRBJ2-5 for the parts outside the CDR3, the full variable domain is EADIYQTPRYLVIGTGKKITLECSQTMGHDKMYWYQQDPGMELHLIHYSYGVNSTEKGDLSSESTVSRIRTEHFPLTLESARPSHTSQYLCASLQGAGETQYFGPGTRLLVL.